A single sample gave rise to the 2 T cell receptor beta chains below, sequenced in a study of blood T cell repertoires in COVID-19. Sequencing used immunoSEQ multiplex PCR; TCRdb keeps in-frame clones, though not all of them. The table has fewer than 400,000 clones, about 85% seen once. The sample taken for sequencing was PBMCs or T cells enriched from blood (not recorded which). The receptors were sampled from a woman aged 25 to 45 who had been exposed to COVID-19.

The gene calls are TRBV6-5 and TRBJ1-2; tentatively, D is TRBD1 (5 bases). The V end lost 7 bases, the J end lost 6 bases, and 15 bases lay between the germline ends. Germline CDR1 MNHEY, CDR2 SVGAGI. The CDR3 has 13 amino acids. The CDR3 coding sequence is TGTGCCAGCAAGGGACTGCCCCGGGATGGCTACACCTTC. Its protein product is CASKGLPRDGYTF.

The V call is TRBV6-2 or TRBV6-3, the J call TRBJ1-5; D is undetermined. The V gene's germline CDR1 is MNHEY and CDR2 SVGEGT. The germline V and J ends were trimmed by 2 bases and 3 bases, with 11 bases remaining between them. The CDR3 length is 15 residues. CDR3 protein: CASSYLAGINQPQHF. The CDR3 nucleotides are TGTGCCAGCAGTTACCTGGCAGGAATCAATCAGCCCCAGCATTTT.